The 9 T cell receptor beta chains given below trace back to one sample, sequenced in a study of T cells in Graves' hyperthyroidism and ophthalmopathy. The investigators amplified TCR beta CDR3 regions from RNA transcripts. The study used the HTBI primer set for a first-round RT-PCR of the TCR CDR3. TCRdb used MiXCR to reprocess the multiplex PCR reads, holding one entry per CDR3 protein. In the table there are 450,000 to 700,000 distinct CDR3 sequences, approximately 44% of which are singletons. Sample: peripheral blood or thyroid tissue (not recorded which). Receptors were obtained from an adult woman with Graves' disease, either hyperthyroidism or ophthalmopathy (not recorded which).

This clonotype was picked up many times. The V call is TRBV6-6, the J call TRBJ2-5; 7 positions agree with TRBD2. The CDR3 is 14 amino acids. The V gene's germline CDR1 is MNHNY and CDR2 SVGAGI (reference sequence). The junction had 5 bases not matched to a gene; V was cut back by 4 bases and J by 3 bases. In nucleotides, the CDR3 is TGTGCCAGCAGTTCCCGGGGGAGGGAAGAGACCCAGTACTTC. This translates into CASSSRGREETQYF.

This clonotype has ten or more counts. The chain uses TRBV20-1 and TRBJ2-7, with 11 bases aligning to TRBD2. The CDR3 covers 13 residues. Trimming at V came to 5 bases and at J to 5 bases, leaving 5 bases not matched to a gene. Germline V gene lookup returns CDR1 DFQATT and CDR2 SNEGSKA (reference sequence). CDR3 sequence reads: CSAVTSGRHEQYF. The CDR3 DNA reads as TGCAGTGCTGTTACTAGCGGGAGACACGAGCAGTACTTC.

The CDR3 coding sequence is TGTGCCAGCAGCGAGGAATCTGGAGGTCCTGAAGCTTTCTTT. It is translated as CASSEESGGPEAFF. The rearrangement links TRBV7-3 to TRBJ1-1; no reliable D call. The CDR3 spans 14 residues. V lost 5 bases and J 6 bases, leaving 16 bases between the germline ends. Germline V gene data show CDR1 as SGHTA and CDR2 as FQGTGA.

This clonotype occurred a few times. The CDR3 loop reads CASTSTQGRYGYTF. Written as DNA, the CDR3 is TGTGCCAGCACCTCGACCCAAGGGCGCTATGGCTACACCTTC. The chain is built from TRBV28 and TRBJ1-2; D gene uncertain. V dropped 7 bases and J dropped 4 bases, with 16 bases sitting between them. Germline V gene lookup returns CDR1 MDHEN and CDR2 SYDVKM. The CDR3 has 14 amino acids.

This clonotype came up a few times. This chain joins TRBV10-2 and TRBJ1-4; 10 nucleotides align to TRBD1. Germline V CDR1 and CDR2: WSHSY, SAAADI. The CDR3 extends over 14 amino acids. V gave up 10 bases and J gave up 7 bases; unmatched junction bases: 9. CDR3 in DNA: TGCGCCACCCTGGGTGACAGGGGGCCTGAAAAACTGTTTTTT. It specifies CATLGDRGPEKLFF.

This clonotype was observed at least ten times. The chain combines TRBV12-3 or TRBV12-4 with TRBJ1-1; D is ambiguous. V was shortened by 5 bases and J by 7 bases, with 8 bases between the two germline ends. The CDR3 loop spans 11 amino acids. The DNA for the CDR3 is TGTGCCAGCAGTCTGACCGGTGAAGCTTTCTTT. Translated: CASSLTGEAFF.

This clonotype has a count of ten or more. This sequence joins TRBV5-1 and TRBJ2-7; D is unresolved. Germline CDR1 reads SGHRS; CDR2 reads YFSETQ. The CDR3 is made up of 12 amino acids. V lost 5 bases to trimming and J lost 4 bases, with 10 bases between them. CDR3 coding DNA: TGCGCCAGCAGGGGGTTGGGTTACGAGCAGTACTTC. Its translation is CASRGLGYEQYF.

As for this clonotype: At one end the junction does not follow the germline gene, possibly because of a read error. V usage is TRBV5-4 and J usage is TRBJ2-2; 8 nucleotides align to TRBD2. From germline, CDR1 is SGHNT and CDR2 YYREEE (reference sequence). The CDR3 has 16 residues. This chain's CDR3 is CASSLMVAGNPGELLF. For the CDR3, the DNA is TGTGCCAGCAGCTTGATGGTAGCGGGAAACCCTGGGGAGCTGCTTTTT.

The V and J genes are TRBV19 and TRBJ1-2; D remains unclear. This CDR3 region has 14 residues. Germline V lookup: CDR1 LNHDA, CDR2 SQIVND (reference sequence). V was cut by 3 bases and J by 8 bases, with 16 bases left in between. The CDR3 DNA reads TGTGCCAGTAGTATGTCACTTGGGCCCGGGGGCTACACCTTC. It is translated as CASSMSLGPGGYTF.